Given below is one T cell receptor (beta chain) in context. The antigen is unknown. The sample belongs to a study of T cell responses to AZD1222 COVID-19 vaccine. General observations from the study: Among spike-specific TCRs, nearly half reportedly target unmutated variant regions. Most donors were white British, females outnumbered males, and clonal diversity was possibly underestimated. Without day 14 samples, only post-peak T cell repertoires were studied.

This table comes from immunoSEQ multiplex PCR, and its TCRdb copy is limited to in-frame clones, with some not included. Among about 120,000 clones listed, around 85% were seen once. Looked up from germline, CDR1 is MNHEY and CDR2 is SVGAGI. The V end lost 6 bases, the J end lost 3 bases, and 17 bases lay between the germline ends. The CDR3 spans 15 residues. Sequencing used peripheral blood, obtained on day 0 of AZD1222 vaccination. The TCR sequence derives from an adult in good health. The chain links TRBV6-5 to TRBJ2-5; D not resolved. CDR3 in DNA: TGTGCCAGCAGCTCATCCCCCGCGTCAAAAGAGACCCAGTACTTC. This encodes CASSSSPASKETQYF.